These 23 T cell receptor beta chains were all obtained from the same sample, sequenced in a study of T-cell reconstitution after alpha-beta-depleted transplantation in children. A library of TCRbeta sequences, prepared with unique molecular identifiers, was generated. TCRdb reprocessed the PCR reads via MiXCR and lists one record per CDR3 protein. The sample lists approximately 170,000 distinct CDR3 sequences, over 8.5% occurring once. This specimen was PBMCs, taken before TCRalphabeta/CD19-depleted stem cell transplant. The receptors derive from a boy aged 2 to 10 with acute myeloid leukemia, due to receive a stem cell transplant.

This clonotype showed up many times. The chain links TRBV5-1 to TRBJ2-5; 9 bases are a match to TRBD2. The CDR3 spans 16 residues. Germline CDR1 is SGHRS and CDR2 is YFSETQ. The J segment lost 2 bases and the V segment lost 4 bases, leaving 9 bases of the junction unmatched. The CDR3 protein is CASSPGGGGGQETQYF. CDR3 nucleotide sequence: TGCGCCAGCAGCCCTGGAGGCGGGGGGGGACAAGAGACCCAGTACTTC.

Points on this clonotype: A much larger clone differs from this one at a single base, so this may be a read error. This CDR3 is CCARGTPRSGLNTEAFF. The CDR3 DNA sequence: TGCTGTGCTAGAGGTACACCTAGATCGGGGCTTAACACTGAAGCTTTCTTT. The rearrangement uses TRBV20-1 and TRBJ1-1; weak D call: TRBD1 (5 bases). The CDR3 totals 17 residues. Germline V gene lookup returns CDR1 DFQATT and CDR2 SNEGSKA (reference sequence).

There are many counts of this clonotype. The rearrangement joins TRBV2 to TRBJ1-1, with TRBD1 as a possible D gene (5 bases). This CDR3 spans 13 amino acids. Germline V lookup: CDR1 SNHLY, CDR2 FYNNEI. V was pared by 8 bases and J by 1 base, with 11 bases between. The CDR3 DNA sequence: TGTGCCAGCCAGGGACGGGAGAACACTGAAGCTTTCTTT. Amino acid sequence: CASQGRENTEAFF. Using reference TRBV2 and TRBJ1-1 for the parts outside the CDR3, the full variable domain is EPEVTQTPSHQVTQMGQEVILRCVPISNHLYFYWYRQILGQKVEFLVSFYNNEISEKSEIFDDQFSVERPDGSNFTLKIRSTKLEDSAMYFCASQGRENTEAFFGQGTRLTVV.

This clonotype was observed many times. The V and J genes are TRBV20-1 and TRBJ2-5; 9 nucleotides match TRBD1. The CDR3 contains 15 residues. Germline loops: CDR1 DFQATT, CDR2 SNEGSKA (reference sequence). The trim removed 1 base at V and 0 bases at J, leaving 3 bases unmatched. This CDR3 reads CSARGTGAHQETQYF. CDR3 DNA: TGCAGTGCTAGAGGGACAGGGGCCCACCAAGAGACCCAGTACTTC.

Many counts were recorded for this clonotype. The V gene is TRBV7-9, the J gene TRBJ2-4, with 7 bases lining up with TRBD1. With 2 bases clipped from V and 3 bases from J, the junction kept 7 bases outside the gene matches. The CDR3 contains 16 residues. Germline CDR1 is SEHNR and CDR2 is FQNEAQ (reference sequence). CDR3: CASSLIVSGGKNIQYF. The CDR3, as DNA: TGTGCCAGCAGCTTAATAGTCTCAGGGGGCAAAAACATTCAGTACTTC.

This clonotype has at least ten counts. This chain connects TRBV27 to TRBJ1-5; weak D call: TRBD1 (6 bases). V gave up 3 bases and J gave up 0 bases, with 9 bases separating them. Germline V CDR1 and CDR2: MNHEY, SMNVEV (reference sequence). The CDR3 sequence is 15 residues long. CDR3 amino acids: CASSLTGYSNQPQHF. Here the CDR3 DNA reads TGTGCCAGCAGTTTGACAGGTTATAGCAATCAGCCCCAGCATTTT.

This clonotype was counted between two and nine times. The chain carries TRBV24-1 and TRBJ2-3; D ambiguous. V dropped 8 bases and J dropped 3 bases, with 11 bases sitting between them. The germline CDR1 and CDR2 sequences are KGHDR and SFDVKD. The CDR3 loop spans 13 amino acids. Written as DNA, the CDR3 is TGTGCCACCAATGCAGGCAGAACAGATACGCAGTATTTT. The encoded protein is CATNAGRTDTQYF.

This clonotype was detected ten times or more. The rearrangement links TRBV20-1 to TRBJ2-3, with D hard to call. The germline CDR1 and CDR2 sequences are DFQATT and SNEGSKA (reference sequence). This CDR3 has 14 amino acids. V lost 5 bases and J 2 bases, leaving 14 bases between the germline ends. The CDR3 region has the DNA TGCAGTGCTTACCCATCTGGCCACACAGATACGCAGTATTTT. Its protein is CSAYPSGHTDTQYF.

This clonotype occurred many times. V gene TRBV6-5 combines with J gene TRBJ1-5; D remains ambiguous. Looked up from germline, CDR1 is MNHEY and CDR2 is SVGAGI. CDR3 length equals 13 residues. Trimming left V 4 bases short and J 0 bases short, with 4 bases between. The CDR3 DNA reads as TGTGCCAGCAGTTCGAATAGCAATCAGCCCCAGCATTTT. Translating it yields CASSSNSNQPQHF.

This clonotype has ten or more counts. The V gene is TRBV28, the J gene TRBJ1-3; D remains ambiguous. Germline CDR1 and CDR2: MDHEN and SYDVKM. CDR3 length equals 14 residues. The V end lost 5 bases, the J end lost 4 bases, and 12 bases lay between the germline ends. CDR3 protein: CASSEGRSGNTIYF. The CDR3 region has the DNA TGTGCCAGCAGTGAAGGCAGGTCAGGAAACACCATATATTTT.

The table lists this clonotype with many counts. The rearrangement links TRBV20-1 to TRBJ2-6; 10 nucleotides line up with TRBD1. The trim removed 0 bases at V and 0 bases at J, leaving 5 bases unmatched. This CDR3 has 18 residues. From germline, CDR1 is DFQATT and CDR2 SNEGSKA (reference sequence). This chain's CDR3 is CSARETGTGDSGANVLTF. For the CDR3, the DNA is TGCAGTGCTAGAGAAACCGGGACAGGGGACTCTGGGGCCAACGTCCTGACTTTC.

Ten or more counts support this clonotype. This sequence joins TRBV24-1 and TRBJ2-3, with D perhaps matching TRBD2 (5 bases). The CDR3 totals 18 residues. With 4 bases removed from V and 0 bases from J, the gap between germline ends came to 19 bases. Germline assignment: CDR1 KGHDR and CDR2 SFDVKD. The CDR3 DNA sequence: TGTGCCACCAGTGACACGAGCGGAAATTACGCTAGCACAGATACGCAGTATTTT. Residues: CATSDTSGNYASTDTQYF.

This clonotype was detected many times. V gene TRBV14 combines with J gene TRBJ1-2; D is ambiguous. CDR3 length equals 14 residues. CDR1 is SGHDN and CDR2 is FVKESK in the germline V gene. V lost 3 bases to trimming and J lost 5 bases, with 13 bases between them. The CDR3 protein is CASSHIRAGYGYTF. For the CDR3, the DNA is TGTGCCAGCAGCCATATCCGGGCCGGGTATGGCTACACCTTC.

This clonotype showed up many times. V and J are TRBV3-1 and TRBJ2-1; 7 bases are shared with TRBD1. Germline CDR1 is LGHDT and CDR2 is YNNKEL (reference sequence). Trimming removed 10 bases from V and 5 bases from J; junction bases left unmatched: 11. CDR3 length equals 14 residues. Here the CDR3 reads CATSQPGQNNEQFF. The CDR3 coding sequence is TGTGCCACCTCCCAACCGGGACAGAACAATGAGCAGTTCTTC.

This clonotype was recorded a few times. V is TRBV4-1 and J is TRBJ1-4; 8 bases map to TRBD1. With 4 bases clipped from V and 6 bases from J, the junction kept 7 bases outside the gene matches. Germline CDR1 MGHRA, CDR2 YSYEKL. The CDR3 runs to 15 residues. The CDR3 sequence: CASSLWTGRDEKLFF. The CDR3 DNA sequence: TGCGCCAGCAGCCTCTGGACAGGGAGGGATGAAAAACTGTTTTTT.

The sample holds many counts of this clonotype. V usage is TRBV2 and J usage is TRBJ1-4; 11 positions match TRBD1. The V gene's germline CDR1 is SNHLY and CDR2 FYNNEI. Unmatched junction bases numbered 7, after V lost 6 bases and J lost 7 bases. The CDR3 loop spans 15 amino acids. CDR3 DNA: TGTGCCAGCAGACCCGGGGGACAGGGGGGTGAAAAACTGTTTTTT. Translating it yields CASRPGGQGGEKLFF.

This clonotype was counted many times. The chain is built from TRBV25-1 and TRBJ2-5, with D unclear. The CDR3 extends over 15 amino acids. V shed 0 bases and J shed 2 bases, with 10 bases lying between them. CDR1 and CDR2 from the germline V gene are MGHDK and SYGVNS. The CDR3 sequence is CASSEYIPSQETQYF. CDR3 DNA sequence: TGTGCCAGCAGTGAATATATCCCGTCACAAGAGACCCAGTACTTC.

This clonotype has at least ten counts. This chain joins TRBV3-1 and TRBJ1-5; TRBD1 matches 7 bases. The CDR3 consists of 13 residues. The germline CDR1 and CDR2 sequences are LGHDT and YNNKEL (reference sequence). Unmatched junction bases numbered 1, after V lost 3 bases and J lost 5 bases. This chain's CDR3 is CASSHDRDQPQHF. CDR3 in DNA: TGTGCCAGCAGCCACGACAGGGATCAGCCCCAGCATTTT.

The chain recombines TRBV2 with TRBJ2-1, with D tentatively TRBD2 (6 bases). The CDR3 runs to 10 residues. Germline V gene data show CDR1 as SNHLY and CDR2 as FYNNEI. The V end lost 6 bases, the J end lost 10 bases, and 7 bases lay between the germline ends. The CDR3 here is CASRAGEQFF. CDR3 nucleotides: TGTGCCAGCAGGGCGGGGGAGCAGTTCTTC. Full variable domain (rest looked up from reference TRBV2 and TRBJ2-1): EPEVTQTPSHQVTQMGQEVILRCVPISNHLYFYWYRQILGQKVEFLVSFYNNEISEKSEIFDDQFSVERPDGSNFTLKIRSTKLEDSAMYFCASRAGEQFFGPGTRLTVL.

This clonotype has at least ten counts. CDR3 DNA sequence: TGTGCCAGCAGCCCGCGGGGCGCACTGAGCACAGATACGCAGTATTTT. It codes for CASSPRGALSTDTQYF. The chain joins TRBV7-3 to TRBJ2-3, with a weak D call TRBD2 (6 bases). CDR1 is SGHTA, CDR2 FQGTGA, per germline. Trimming took off 5 bases at V and 0 bases at J, with 15 bases between the two ends. There are 16 residues in the CDR3.

This clonotype showed up many times. The chain uses TRBV28 and TRBJ1-2; weak D call: TRBD1 (6 bases). Germline V lookup: CDR1 MDHEN, CDR2 SYDVKM. V was pared by 7 bases and J by 13 bases, with 19 bases between. CDR3 length equals 12 residues. The CDR3 spells CASTATGGFGTF. Here the CDR3 DNA reads TGTGCCAGCACCGCCACCGGGGGCTTTGGCACCTTC.

This clonotype came up many times. V and J are TRBV6-1 and TRBJ2-5; 8 bases are shared with TRBD2. CDR3 size: 12 residues. Germline lookup yields CDR1 MNHNS and CDR2 SASEGT. Trimming cost V 2 bases and J 10 bases; bases outside gene matches: 3. The CDR3 region has the DNA TGTGCCAGCAGTGAACTGACTAGCGTCCAGTACTTC. Amino acids: CASSELTSVQYF.

There are many counts of this clonotype. V and J are TRBV3-1 and TRBJ2-1; 11 bases fit TRBD1. From germline, CDR1 is LGHDT and CDR2 YNNKEL (reference sequence). The CDR3 consists of 17 residues. The J segment lost 6 bases and the V segment lost 0 bases, leaving 7 bases of the junction unmatched. The CDR3 is CASSQDLSDRGLNEQFF. Here the CDR3 DNA reads TGTGCCAGCAGCCAAGATCTCTCGGACAGGGGGCTCAATGAGCAGTTCTTC.